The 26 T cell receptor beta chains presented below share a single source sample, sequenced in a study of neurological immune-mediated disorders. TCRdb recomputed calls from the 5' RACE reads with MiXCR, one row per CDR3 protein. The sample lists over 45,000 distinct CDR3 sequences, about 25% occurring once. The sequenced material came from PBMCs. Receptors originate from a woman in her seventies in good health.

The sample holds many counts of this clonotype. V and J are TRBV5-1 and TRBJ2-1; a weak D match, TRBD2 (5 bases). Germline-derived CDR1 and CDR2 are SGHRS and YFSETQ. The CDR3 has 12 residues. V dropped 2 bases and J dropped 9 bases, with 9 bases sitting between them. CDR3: CASSLLGGEQFF. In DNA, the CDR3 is TGCGCCAGCAGCTTATTAGGAGGTGAGCAGTTCTTC. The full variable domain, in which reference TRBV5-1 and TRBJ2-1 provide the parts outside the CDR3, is KAGVTQTPRYLIKTRGQQVTLSCSPISGHRSVSWYQQTPGQGLQFLFEYFSETQRNKGNFPGRFSGRQFSNSRSEMNVSTLELGDSALYLCASSLLGGEQFFGPGTRLTVL.

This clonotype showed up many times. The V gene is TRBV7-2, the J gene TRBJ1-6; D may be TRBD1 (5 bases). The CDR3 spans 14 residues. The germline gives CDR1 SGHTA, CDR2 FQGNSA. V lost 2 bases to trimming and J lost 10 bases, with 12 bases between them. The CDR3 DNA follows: TGTGCCAGCAGCTTAATGGAGGGGACCTCACCCCTCCACTTT. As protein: CASSLMEGTSPLHF.

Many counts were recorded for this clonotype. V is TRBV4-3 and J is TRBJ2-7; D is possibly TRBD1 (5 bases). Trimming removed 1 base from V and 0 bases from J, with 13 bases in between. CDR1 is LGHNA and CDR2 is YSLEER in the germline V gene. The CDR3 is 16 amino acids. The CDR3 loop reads CASSQAGAPSSYEQYF. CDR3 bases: TGCGCCAGCAGCCAAGCTGGGGCCCCCAGCTCCTACGAGCAGTACTTC.

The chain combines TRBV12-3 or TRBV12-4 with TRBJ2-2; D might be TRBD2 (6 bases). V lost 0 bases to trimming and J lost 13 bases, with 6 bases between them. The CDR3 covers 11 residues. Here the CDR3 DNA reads TGTGCCAGCAGTTTAGCGGGAGGGCTGTTTTTT. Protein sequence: CASSLAGGLFF.

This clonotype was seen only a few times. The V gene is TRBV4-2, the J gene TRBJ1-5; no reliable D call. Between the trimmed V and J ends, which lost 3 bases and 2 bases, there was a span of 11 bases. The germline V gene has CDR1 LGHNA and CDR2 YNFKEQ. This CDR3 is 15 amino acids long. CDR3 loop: CASSQFGGGNQPQHF. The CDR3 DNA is TGTGCCAGCAGCCAGTTTGGTGGAGGCAATCAGCCCCAGCATTTT.

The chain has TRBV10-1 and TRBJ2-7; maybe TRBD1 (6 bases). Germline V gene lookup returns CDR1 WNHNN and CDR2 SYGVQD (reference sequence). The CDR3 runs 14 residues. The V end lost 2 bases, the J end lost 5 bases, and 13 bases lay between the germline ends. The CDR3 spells CASSETQGFHEQYF. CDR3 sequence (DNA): TGCGCCAGCAGTGAGACACAGGGTTTCCACGAGCAGTACTTC.

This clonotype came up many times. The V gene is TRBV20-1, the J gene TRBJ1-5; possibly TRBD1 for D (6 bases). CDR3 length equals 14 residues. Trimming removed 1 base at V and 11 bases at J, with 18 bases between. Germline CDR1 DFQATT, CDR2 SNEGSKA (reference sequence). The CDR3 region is CSARVGGGGGAQHF. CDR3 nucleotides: TGCAGTGCTAGAGTCGGGGGAGGGGGGGGAGCCCAGCATTTT.

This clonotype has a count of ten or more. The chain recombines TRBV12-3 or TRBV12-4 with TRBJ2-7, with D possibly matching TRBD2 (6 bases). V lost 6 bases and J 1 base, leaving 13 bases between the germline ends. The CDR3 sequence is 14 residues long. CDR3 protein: CASSPGTQSYEQYF. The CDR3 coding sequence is TGTGCCAGCAGCCCCGGGACTCAATCCTACGAGCAGTACTTC.

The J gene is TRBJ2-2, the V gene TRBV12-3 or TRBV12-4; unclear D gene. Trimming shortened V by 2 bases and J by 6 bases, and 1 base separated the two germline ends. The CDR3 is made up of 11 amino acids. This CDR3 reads CASSLPGELFF. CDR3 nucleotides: TGTGCCAGCAGTTTACCCGGGGAGCTGTTTTTT.

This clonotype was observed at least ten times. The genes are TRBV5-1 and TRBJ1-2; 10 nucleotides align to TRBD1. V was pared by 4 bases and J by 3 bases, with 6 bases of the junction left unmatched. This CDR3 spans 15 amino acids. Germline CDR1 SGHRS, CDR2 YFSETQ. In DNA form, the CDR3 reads TGCGCCAGCAGCCATACGGACAGGGGGGACTATGGCTACACCTTC. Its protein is CASSHTDRGDYGYTF.

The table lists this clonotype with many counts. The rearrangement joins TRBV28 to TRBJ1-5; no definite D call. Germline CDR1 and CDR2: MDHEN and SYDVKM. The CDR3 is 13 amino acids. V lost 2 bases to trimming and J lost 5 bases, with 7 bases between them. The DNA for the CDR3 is TGTGCCAGCAGTTTAATACCCCATCAGCCCCAGCATTTT. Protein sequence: CASSLIPHQPQHF.

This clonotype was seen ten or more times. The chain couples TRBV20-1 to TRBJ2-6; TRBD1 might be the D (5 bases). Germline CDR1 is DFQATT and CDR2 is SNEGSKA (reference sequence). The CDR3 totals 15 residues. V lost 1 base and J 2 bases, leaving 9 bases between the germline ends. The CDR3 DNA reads TGCAGTGCTAGAGGAGTAGGGGCTGGGGCCAACGTCCTGACTTTC. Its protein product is CSARGVGAGANVLTF.

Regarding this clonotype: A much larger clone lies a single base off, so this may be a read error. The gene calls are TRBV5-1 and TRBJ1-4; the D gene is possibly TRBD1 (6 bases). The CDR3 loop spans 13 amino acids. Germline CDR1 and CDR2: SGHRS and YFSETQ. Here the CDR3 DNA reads TGCGTCAGCAGCCTACAGGGAAATGAAAAACTGTTTTTT. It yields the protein CVSSLQGNEKLFF.

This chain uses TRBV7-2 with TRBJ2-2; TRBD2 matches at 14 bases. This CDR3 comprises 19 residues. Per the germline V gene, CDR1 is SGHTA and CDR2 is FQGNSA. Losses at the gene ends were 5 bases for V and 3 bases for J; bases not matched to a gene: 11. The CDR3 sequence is CASSGPGLAGVWDTGELFF. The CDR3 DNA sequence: TGTGCCAGCAGCGGGCCGGGACTAGCGGGGGTGTGGGACACCGGGGAGCTGTTTTTT.

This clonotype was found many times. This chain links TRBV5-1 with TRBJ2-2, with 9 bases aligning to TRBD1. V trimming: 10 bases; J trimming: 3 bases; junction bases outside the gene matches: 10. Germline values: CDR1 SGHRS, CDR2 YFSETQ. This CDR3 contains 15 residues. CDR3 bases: TGCGCCTGCCAAGACCACAGGGGGCACACCGGGGAGCTGTTTTTT. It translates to CACQDHRGHTGELFF.

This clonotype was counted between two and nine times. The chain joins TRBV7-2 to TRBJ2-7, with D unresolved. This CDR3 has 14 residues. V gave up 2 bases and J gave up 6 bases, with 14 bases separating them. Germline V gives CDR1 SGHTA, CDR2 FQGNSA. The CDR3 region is CASSLNPLPPEQYF. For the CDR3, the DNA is TGTGCCAGCAGCTTAAACCCGCTTCCTCCCGAGCAGTACTTC.

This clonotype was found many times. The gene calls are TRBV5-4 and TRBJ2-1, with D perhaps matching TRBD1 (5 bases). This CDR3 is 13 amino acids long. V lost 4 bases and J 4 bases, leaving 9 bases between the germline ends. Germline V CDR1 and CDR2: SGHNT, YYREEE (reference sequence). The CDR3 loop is CASSHDSYNEQFF. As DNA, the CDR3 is TGTGCCAGCAGCCACGACAGTTACAATGAGCAGTTCTTC.

The CDR3 loop reads CASSLATGRLYEQYF. CDR3 sequence (DNA): TGTGCCAGCAGCTTAGCGACAGGGCGGCTATACGAGCAGTACTTC. The chain has TRBV7-6 and TRBJ2-7; 7 bases are a match to TRBD1. J lost 4 bases, V lost 0 bases, and 6 bases had no gene match. Germline loops: CDR1 SGHVS, CDR2 FNYEAQ. The CDR3 is 15 amino acids. Full variable domain (missing parts from reference TRBV7-6 and TRBJ2-7): GAGVSQSPRYKVTKRGQDVALRCDPISGHVSLYWYRQALGQGPEFLTYFNYEAQQDKSGLPNDRFSAERPEGSISTLTIQRTEQRDSAMYRCASSLATGRLYEQYFGPGTRLTVT.

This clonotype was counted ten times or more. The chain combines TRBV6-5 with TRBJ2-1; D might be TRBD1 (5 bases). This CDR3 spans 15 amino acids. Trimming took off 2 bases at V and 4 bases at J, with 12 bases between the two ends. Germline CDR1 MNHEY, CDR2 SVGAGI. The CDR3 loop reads CASSYRPGPYNEQFF. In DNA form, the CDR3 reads TGTGCCAGCAGTTACCGGCCAGGGCCATACAATGAGCAGTTCTTC.

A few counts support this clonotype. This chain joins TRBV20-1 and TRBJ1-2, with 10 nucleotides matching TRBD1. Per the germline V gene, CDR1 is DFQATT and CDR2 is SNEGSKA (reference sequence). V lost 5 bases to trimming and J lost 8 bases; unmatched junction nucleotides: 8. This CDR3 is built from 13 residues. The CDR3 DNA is TGCAGTGCTCAAGCGACAGGGGGCGCGGGCTACACCTTC. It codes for CSAQATGGAGYTF.

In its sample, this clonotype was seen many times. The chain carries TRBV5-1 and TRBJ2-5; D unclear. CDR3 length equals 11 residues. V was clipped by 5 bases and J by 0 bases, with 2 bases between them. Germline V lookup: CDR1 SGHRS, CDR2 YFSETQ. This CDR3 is CASRYQETQYF. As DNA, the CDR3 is TGCGCCAGCAGGTACCAAGAGACCCAGTACTTC.

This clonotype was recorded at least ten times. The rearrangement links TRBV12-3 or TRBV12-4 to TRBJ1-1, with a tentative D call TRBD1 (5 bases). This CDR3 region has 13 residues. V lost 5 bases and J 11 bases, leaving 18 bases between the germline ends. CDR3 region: CASSGRVGGKAFF. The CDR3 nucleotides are TGTGCCAGCAGTGGTCGAGTGGGGGGAAAGGCTTTCTTT.

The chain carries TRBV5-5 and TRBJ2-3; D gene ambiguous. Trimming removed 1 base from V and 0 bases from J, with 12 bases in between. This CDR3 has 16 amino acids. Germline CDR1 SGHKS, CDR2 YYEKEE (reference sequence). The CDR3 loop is CASSLWPARSTDTQYF. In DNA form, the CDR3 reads TGTGCCAGCAGCTTGTGGCCGGCACGTAGCACAGATACGCAGTATTTT.

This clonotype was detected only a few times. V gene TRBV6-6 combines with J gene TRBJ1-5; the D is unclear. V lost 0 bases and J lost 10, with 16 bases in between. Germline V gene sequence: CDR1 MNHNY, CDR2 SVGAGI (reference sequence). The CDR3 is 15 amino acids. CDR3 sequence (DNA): TGTGCCAGCAGTTACTCGGGTGGATCAGCCCCACCCCAGCATTTT. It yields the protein CASSYSGGSAPPQHF.

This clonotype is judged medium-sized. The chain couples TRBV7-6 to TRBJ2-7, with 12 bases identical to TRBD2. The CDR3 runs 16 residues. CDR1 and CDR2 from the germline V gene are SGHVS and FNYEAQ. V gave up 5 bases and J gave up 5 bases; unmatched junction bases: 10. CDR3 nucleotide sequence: TGTGCCAGCAGCCCCGGGATCGGACTAGCGGGAAACGAGCAGTACTTC. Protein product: CASSPGIGLAGNEQYF.

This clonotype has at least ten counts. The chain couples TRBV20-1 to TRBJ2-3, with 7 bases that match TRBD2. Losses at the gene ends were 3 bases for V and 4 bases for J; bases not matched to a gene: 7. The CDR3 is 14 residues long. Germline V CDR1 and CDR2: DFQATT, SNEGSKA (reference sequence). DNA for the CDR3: TGCAGTGCTAGTCGCCTAGCGGTGGCAGATACGCAGTATTTT. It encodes CSASRLAVADTQYF.